The table lists the clone carrying this TCR beta chain with a few counts. Antigen unknown. The data originate from a study of identical twins. Study-wide points: These conclusions were based on statistical analysis (cross-sectional, not following the same donors).

TCRdb ran MiXCR on the 5' RACE reads and lists one entry per CDR3 protein. The table shows roughly 490,000 distinct CDR3 sequences, with approximately 14% occurring only once. These data also formed part of another study, on yellow fever vaccine responses in identical twins. That report adds: Twins reportedly mounted vaccine T cell responses that seemed partly convergent, partly personalized.

This sequence was found in a woman aged 18 to 35 in good health. The sample consisted of CD4+ T cells sorted from blood.

Written as DNA, the CDR3 is TGTGCCAGCAGTGAAAGGGGGACAGGGCATGATACGCAGTATTTT. Translated, it gives CASSERGTGHDTQYF. V gene TRBV25-1 combines with J gene TRBJ2-3, with 9 bases that match TRBD1. Trimming cost V 2 bases and J 6 bases; bases outside gene matches: 6. This CDR3 contains 15 residues. Looked up from germline, CDR1 is MGHDK and CDR2 is SYGVNS. The full variable domain, with the rest looked up from reference TRBV25-1 and TRBJ2-3, is EADIYQTPRYLVIGTGKKITLECSQTMGHDKMYWYQQDPGMELHLIHYSYGVNSTEKGDLSSESTVSRIRTEHFPLTLESARPSHTSQYLCASSERGTGHDTQYFGPGTRLTVL.